The subject of this entry is one TCR beta chain. Antigen specificity is unknown. The PCR made use of 60 Vbeta and 13 Jbeta primers. The table came from immunoSEQ multiplex PCR; TCRdb's copy has only in-frame clones and leaves some out. The table shows roughly 70,000 clones, with roughly 78% occurring only once. The germline gives CDR1 MNHEY, CDR2 SMNVEV (reference sequence). The V end was cut by 0 bases, the J end by 4 bases, with 24 bases between. This CDR3 contains 19 residues. This entry belongs to a study of cytomegalovirus exposure and HLA in healthy donors. Study-level results: Rates of TCR association differed by HLA locus in a later analysis, with DRB1 highest and HLA-C lowest. TCR beta chain V- and J-gene trimming was linked, in a later analysis, to a missense variant in DCLRE1C.

The chain couples TRBV27 to TRBJ1-1; weak D call: TRBD1 (6 bases). The TCR comes from a man aged 18 to 30 in good health and CMV-seronegative. Sequenced input: PBMCs. CDR3 sequence: CASSLSYRGGRGRGTEAFF. CDR3 nucleotides: TGTGCCAGCAGTTTATCTTATCGGGGGGGAAGGGGGAGGGGCACTGAAGCTTTCTTT.